Listed here are 21 T cell receptor beta chains from one sample, sequenced in a study of cytomegalovirus exposure and HLA in healthy donors. 60 Vbeta and 13 Jbeta primers were used in PCR. Only in-frame clones appear in the TCRdb table, and some are missing; sequencing was by immunoSEQ multiplex PCR. Its table lists roughly 220,000 clones. Sequencing input: PBMCs. The receptors originated from a girl aged 2 to 9 in good health and CMV-seropositive.

The CDR3 region is CASSSTGTGGYGYTF. CDR3 nucleotides: TGTGCCAGCAGTTCAACCGGGACAGGGGGCTATGGCTACACCTTC. The chain links TRBV28 to TRBJ1-2, with TRBD1 matching 11 bases. The V gene end was trimmed by 4 bases and the J gene end by 4 bases; junction bases not matched to a gene: 5. This CDR3 is 15 amino acids long. The germline V gene has CDR1 MDHEN and CDR2 SYDVKM.

The chain links TRBV9 to TRBJ2-3, with 7 bases fitting TRBD2. V shed 0 bases, J shed 6 bases, and the junction held 13 bases outside the gene matches. The CDR3 spans 17 residues. Germline lookup yields CDR1 SGDLS and CDR2 YYNGEE. For the CDR3, the DNA is TGTGCCAGCAGCGTAGTCCCTAGCGGCCCTTTGAGGGATACGCAGTATTTT. Its translation: CASSVVPSGPLRDTQYF.

V usage is TRBV7-2 and J usage is TRBJ1-4; D unclear. V gave up 1 base and J gave up 3 bases, with 12 bases separating them. The CDR3 length is 16 residues. Germline V gives CDR1 SGHTA, CDR2 FQGNSA. The CDR3: CASSLEIGRANEKLFF. The CDR3 nucleotides read TGTGCCAGCAGCTTAGAGATAGGGCGGGCTAATGAAAAACTGTTTTTT.

The chain is built from TRBV7-8 and TRBJ2-5; D is possibly TRBD2 (5 bases). The CDR3 consists of 15 residues. V lost 1 base, J lost 4 bases, and 13 bases lay in between. CDR1 and CDR2 from the germline V gene are SGHVS and FQNEAQ. DNA of the CDR3: TGTGCCAGCAGCTTAGTCGAAGGACTTGGAGAGACCCAGTACTTC. This codes for CASSLVEGLGETQYF.

V is TRBV2 and J is TRBJ2-7; 8 positions agree with TRBD1. V was clipped by 6 bases and J by 0 bases; unmatched bases: 4. Germline loops: CDR1 SNHLY, CDR2 FYNNEI. The CDR3 has 14 residues. The CDR3 sequence: CASRSQGGSYEQYF. CDR3 in DNA: TGTGCCAGCAGGTCACAGGGGGGCTCCTACGAGCAGTACTTC.

The gene calls are TRBV28 and TRBJ2-7, with a weak D call TRBD2 (6 bases). CDR3 length: 15 residues. The germline CDR1 and CDR2 sequences are MDHEN and SYDVKM. Trimming removed 4 bases at V and 0 bases at J, with 13 bases between. CDR3 nucleotide sequence: TGTGCCAGCAGTTATTCAGCGGACTACTCCTACGAGCAGTACTTC. It yields the protein CASSYSADYSYEQYF.

The J gene is TRBJ2-7, the V gene TRBV18; 9 bases align to TRBD1. The CDR3 totals 15 residues. Germline CDR1 reads KGHSH; CDR2 reads LQKENI. V dropped 6 bases and J dropped 3; count of bases not matched to a gene: 9. The CDR3 DNA reads as TGTGCCAGCTCGGATAGACAGGGGGATTTCTACGAGCAGTACTTC. Protein product: CASSDRQGDFYEQYF.

The chain employs TRBV30 and TRBJ2-7; 7 bases align to TRBD2. The J segment lost 2 bases and the V segment lost 1 base, leaving 5 bases of the junction unmatched. CDR1 is GTSNPN and CDR2 is SVGIG in the germline V gene (reference sequence). This CDR3 is 14 amino acids long. The chain's CDR3 is CAWSAGGGPYEQYF. For the CDR3, the DNA is TGTGCCTGGAGTGCGGGGGGAGGCCCCTACGAGCAGTACTTC.

The chain uses TRBV2 and TRBJ2-5; 8 bases map to TRBD2. The CDR3 covers 13 residues. V dropped 5 bases and J dropped 5; count of bases not matched to a gene: 4. Germline CDR1 reads SNHLY; CDR2 reads FYNNEI. For the CDR3, the DNA is TGTGCCAGCAGTCGAGGCGGGGGGGAGACCCAGTACTTC. This gives the protein CASSRGGGETQYF.

The V call is TRBV5-1, the J call TRBJ2-7, with 14 nucleotides matching TRBD2. V was clipped by 3 bases and J by 1 base; unmatched bases: 6. The CDR3 extends over 17 amino acids. Germline-derived CDR1 and CDR2 are SGHRS and YFSETQ. The CDR3 spells CASSYGLAGGQSYEQYF. CDR3 coding DNA: TGCGCCAGCAGCTATGGACTAGCGGGAGGACAATCCTACGAGCAGTACTTC.

The chain carries TRBV18 and TRBJ2-1, with D possibly TRBD2 on 5 matching bases. This CDR3 has 18 amino acids. Per germline, CDR1 KGHSH and CDR2 LQKENI. Trimming cost V 2 bases and J 4 bases, with 21 bases left between them. CDR3 region: CASSPYGLEYGVYNEQFF. CDR3 DNA: TGTGCCAGCTCACCATATGGGCTAGAATACGGGGTTTACAATGAGCAGTTCTTC.

The chain couples TRBV28 to TRBJ2-7; maybe TRBD1 (5 bases). Germline loops: CDR1 MDHEN, CDR2 SYDVKM. V lost 7 bases to trimming and J lost 2 bases, with 18 bases between them. This CDR3 comprises 15 residues. The CDR3 DNA sequence: TGTGCCAGCAATCCTCGACCCCGACAGACCTACGAGCAGTACTTC. Translated, it gives CASNPRPRQTYEQYF.

The V call is TRBV9, the J call TRBJ1-1, with D tentatively TRBD1 (6 bases). The CDR3 is made up of 14 amino acids. Per germline, CDR1 SGDLS and CDR2 YYNGEE. The V gene lost 5 bases and the J gene lost 0 bases, with 11 bases spanning the gap. Here the CDR3 reads CASRPTGMNTEAFF. As DNA, the CDR3 is TGTGCCAGCAGGCCAACAGGGATGAACACTGAAGCTTTCTTT.

This rearrangement joins TRBV28 to TRBJ1-4; 8 bases map to TRBD1. The germline CDR1 and CDR2 sequences are MDHEN and SYDVKM. V was clipped by 6 bases and J by 8 bases; unmatched bases: 8. This CDR3 has 14 amino acids. Written as DNA, the CDR3 is TGTGCCAGCAGACTACAGGGGGTCGGGGAAAAACTGTTTTTT. It specifies CASRLQGVGEKLFF.

This chain links TRBV27 with TRBJ2-3; 9 bases agree with TRBD2. The CDR3 sequence is 15 residues long. Per germline, CDR1 MNHEY and CDR2 SMNVEV (reference sequence). Trimming took 3 bases from V and 2 from J; bases not matched to a gene: 3. CDR3 DNA sequence: TGTGCCAGCAGTTTGACTAGCGGCTACACAGATACGCAGTATTTT. It codes for CASSLTSGYTDTQYF.

V is TRBV9 and J is TRBJ1-1; D is uncertain. This CDR3 has 12 amino acids. Germline CDR1 is SGDLS and CDR2 is YYNGEE. V lost 3 bases, J lost 1 base, and 4 bases lay in between. CDR3 DNA: TGTGCCAGCAGCGGGAGGAACACTGAAGCTTTCTTT. Its protein product is CASSGRNTEAFF.

The rearrangement uses TRBV6-4 and TRBJ1-2; D is ambiguous. V lost 7 bases and J 8 bases, leaving 20 bases between the germline ends. The CDR3 is made up of 14 amino acids. Germline V lookup: CDR1 MRHNA, CDR2 SNTAGT. For the CDR3, the DNA is TGTGCCAGCAATCCCTCCGTCCGAGTACGGGGCTACACCTTC. This codes for CASNPSVRVRGYTF.

V is TRBV2 and J is TRBJ2-5; 9 bases line up with TRBD2. TRBJ2-7 explains the end of the DNA better; the J call may be wrong. The germline V gene has CDR1 SNHLY and CDR2 FYNNEI. The CDR3 is 17 residues long. The CDR3 DNA sequence: TGTGCCAGCAGTGAGCGGGAGGGCCGTTCAGCAACCTACGAGCAGTACTTC. As protein: CASSEREGRSATYEQYF.

V usage is TRBV6-1 and J usage is TRBJ2-7; possible D gene TRBD1, 5 bases. The CDR3 contains 15 residues. Germline CDR1 is MNHNS and CDR2 is SASEGT. Trimming stripped 1 base from V and 3 bases from J, with 13 bases between. The CDR3 DNA is TGTGCCAGCAGTGAAGGGGGCACAAAATACTACGAGCAGTACTTC. As protein: CASSEGGTKYYEQYF.

The chain joins TRBV7-2 to TRBJ2-3; no definite D call. Germline CDR1 is SGHTA and CDR2 is FQGNSA. Deletions cut 3 bases from V and 2 bases from J, with 9 bases between. This CDR3 region has 14 residues. The CDR3 region is CASSLVETTDTQYF. CDR3 bases: TGTGCCAGCAGCTTGGTGGAGACCACAGATACGCAGTATTTT.

V gene TRBV5-1 combines with J gene TRBJ1-1; the D is unclear. Trimming pared 1 base from V and 0 bases from J, leaving 16 bases between. CDR3 length equals 17 residues. Germline loops: CDR1 SGHRS, CDR2 YFSETQ. CDR3 bases: TGCGCCAGCAGCTTGACCCCAATCGAAGAGGTGAACACTGAAGCTTTCTTT. Residues: CASSLTPIEEVNTEAFF. Variable domain in full (rest from reference TRBV5-1 and TRBJ1-1): KAGVTQTPRYLIKTRGQQVTLSCSPISGHRSVSWYQQTPGQGLQFLFEYFSETQRNKGNFPGRFSGRQFSNSRSEMNVSTLELGDSALYLCASSLTPIEEVNTEAFFGQGTRLTVV.